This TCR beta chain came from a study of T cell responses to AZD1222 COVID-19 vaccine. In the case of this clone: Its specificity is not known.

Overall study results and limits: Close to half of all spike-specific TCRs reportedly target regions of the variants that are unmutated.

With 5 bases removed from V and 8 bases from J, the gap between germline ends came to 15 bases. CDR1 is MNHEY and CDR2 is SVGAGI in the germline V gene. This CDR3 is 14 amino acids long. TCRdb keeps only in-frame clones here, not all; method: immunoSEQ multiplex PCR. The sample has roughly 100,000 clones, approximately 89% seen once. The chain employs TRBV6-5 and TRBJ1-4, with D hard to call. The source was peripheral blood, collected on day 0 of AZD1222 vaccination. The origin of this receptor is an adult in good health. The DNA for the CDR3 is TGTGCCAGCAGTACACGGACCGGCGGAGAAAAACTGTTTTTT. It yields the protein CASSTRTGGEKLFF.